The clone carrying this TCR beta chain was recorded many times. The data are from a study of early T cells in non-severe SARS-CoV-2 infection. About the study: The sequenced material was bulk RNA from unsorted whole blood, and its chains were unpaired.

Germline V CDR1 and CDR2: MNHNS, SASEGT. This CDR3 has 18 amino acids. V lost 4 bases, J lost 5 bases, and 18 bases stayed unmatched. The library protocol tagged individual cDNA molecules with unique molecular identifiers. TCRdb reprocessed the 5' RACE reads via MiXCR and lists one record per CDR3 protein. In the table there are some 64,000 distinct CDR3 sequences, 11% of which are singletons. The sequenced sample consisted of whole blood. This chain links TRBV6-1 with TRBJ2-5; 8 positions match TRBD1. The clonotype was recovered from an adult who was a healthcare worker with PCR-confirmed SARS-CoV-2 infection or an uninfected control (not recorded which). The CDR3: CASSGRVGQGATVETQYF. The CDR3 coding sequence is TGTGCCAGCAGTGGACGAGTTGGGCAGGGGGCGACGGTGGAGACCCAGTACTTC.